This is a list of T cell receptor beta chains from one sample in a study of cytomegalovirus exposure and HLA in healthy donors. Repertoires were generated with immunoSEQ multiplex PCR, while TCRdb's copy carries only in-frame clones and drops some. The sample holds roughly 250,000 clones; around 90% are singletons and the top ten take 0.37%. The sequenced sample consisted of PBMCs. Receptors were obtained from a woman aged 18-35 years in good health and CMV-seronegative. Each CDR3 is given with its conserved first and last residue.

>14|TRBJ2-7|TRBV7-6
CASSLSRVGYEQYF
>13|TRBJ1-1|TRBV4-3
CASSQDRDTEAFF
>12|TRBJ1-1|TRBV5-1
CASSLQVGVAFF
>13|TRBJ2-5|TRBV2
CASSETNQETQYF
>13|TRBJ2-5|TRBV5-4
CASGPIGEETQYF
>14|TRBJ1-6|TRBV6-5
CASSRQGKGSPLHF
>13|TRBJ1-1|TRBV19
CASSRVSYTEAFF
>13|TRBJ1-1|TRBV30
CAWGGQLNTEAFF
>15|TRBJ1-2|TRBV7-9
CASSRESMRNYGYTF
>15|TRBJ2-3|TRBV6-4
CASREGAGATDTQYF
>16|TRBJ2-3|TRBV6-4
CASSDSGTSGPDTQYF
>16|TRBJ2-1|TRBV7-3
CASSSLRTGHYNEQFF
>13|TRBJ2-7|TRBV28
CASREESSYEQYF
>16|TRBJ2-1|TRBV7-6
CASSVGGGSSYNEQFF
>14|TRBJ2-2|TRBV2
CASSGTALTGELFF
>14|TRBJ2-7|TRBV6-5
CASSYGQGHGEQYF
>15|TRBJ1-6|TRBV2
CASSEVERVNSPLHF
>11|TRBJ2-7|TRBV10-2
CASSEGGEQYF
>15|TRBJ1-6|TRBV27
CASSFLGQGDSPLHF